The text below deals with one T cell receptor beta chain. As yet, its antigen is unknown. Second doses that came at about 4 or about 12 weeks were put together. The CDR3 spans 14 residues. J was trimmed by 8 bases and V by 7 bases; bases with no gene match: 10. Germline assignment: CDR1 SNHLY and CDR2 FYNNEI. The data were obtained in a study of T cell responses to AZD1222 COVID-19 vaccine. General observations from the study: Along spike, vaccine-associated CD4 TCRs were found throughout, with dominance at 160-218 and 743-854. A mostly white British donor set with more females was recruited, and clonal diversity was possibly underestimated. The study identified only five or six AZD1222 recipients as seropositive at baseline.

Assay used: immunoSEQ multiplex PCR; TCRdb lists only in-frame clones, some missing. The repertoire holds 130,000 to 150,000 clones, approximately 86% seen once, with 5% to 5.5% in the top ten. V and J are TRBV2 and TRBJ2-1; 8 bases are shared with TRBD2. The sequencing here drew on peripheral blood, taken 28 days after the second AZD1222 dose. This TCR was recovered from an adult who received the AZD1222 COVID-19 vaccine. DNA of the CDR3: TGTGCCAGCAACGCCGGGACTAGTCCCCATGAGCAGTTCTTC. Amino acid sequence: CASNAGTSPHEQFF.